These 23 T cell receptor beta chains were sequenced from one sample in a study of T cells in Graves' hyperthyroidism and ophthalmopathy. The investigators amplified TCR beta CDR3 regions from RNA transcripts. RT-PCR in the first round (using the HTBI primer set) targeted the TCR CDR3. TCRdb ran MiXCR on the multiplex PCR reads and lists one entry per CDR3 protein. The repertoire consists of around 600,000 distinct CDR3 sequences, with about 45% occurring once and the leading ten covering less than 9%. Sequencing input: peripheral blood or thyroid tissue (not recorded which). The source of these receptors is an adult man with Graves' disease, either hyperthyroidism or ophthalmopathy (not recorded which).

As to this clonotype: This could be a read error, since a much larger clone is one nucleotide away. The CDR3 region has the DNA TGTGCCAGCAGCGTATTGGGATCGTGGGAGACCCAGGACTTC. This codes for CASSVLGSWETQDF. This chain links TRBV9 with TRBJ2-5; D is perhaps TRBD2 (5 bases). Germline lookup yields CDR1 SGDLS and CDR2 YYNGEE. The CDR3 runs to 14 residues.

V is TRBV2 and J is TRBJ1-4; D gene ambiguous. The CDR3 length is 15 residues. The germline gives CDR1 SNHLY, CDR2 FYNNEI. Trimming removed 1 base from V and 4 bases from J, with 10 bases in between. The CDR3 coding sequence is TGTGCCAGCAGTGAAGAGGACGGGAATAATGAAAAACTGTTTTTT. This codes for CASSEEDGNNEKLFF.

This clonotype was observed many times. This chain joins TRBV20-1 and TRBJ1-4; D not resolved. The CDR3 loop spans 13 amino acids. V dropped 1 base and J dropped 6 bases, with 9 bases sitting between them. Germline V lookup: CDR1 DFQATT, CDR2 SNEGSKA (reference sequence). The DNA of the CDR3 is TGCAGTGCTAGAGGTCAGGAAGATGAAAAACTGTTTTTT. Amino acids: CSARGQEDEKLFF.

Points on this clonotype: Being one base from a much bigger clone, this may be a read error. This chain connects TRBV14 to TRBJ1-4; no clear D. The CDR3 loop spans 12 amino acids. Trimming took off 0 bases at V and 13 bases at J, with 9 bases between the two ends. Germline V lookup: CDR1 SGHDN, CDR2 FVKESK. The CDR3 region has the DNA TGTGCCAGCAGCCAAGAAGCAGGAAGACTGTTTTTT. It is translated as CASSQEAGRLFF.

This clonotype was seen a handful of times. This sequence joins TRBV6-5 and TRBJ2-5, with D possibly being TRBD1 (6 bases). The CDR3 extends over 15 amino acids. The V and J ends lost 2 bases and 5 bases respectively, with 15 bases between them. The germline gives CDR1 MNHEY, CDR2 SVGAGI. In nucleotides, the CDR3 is TGTGCCAGCAGTTACGAACAGGGCGAGGAGGAGACCCAGTACTTC. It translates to CASSYEQGEEETQYF.

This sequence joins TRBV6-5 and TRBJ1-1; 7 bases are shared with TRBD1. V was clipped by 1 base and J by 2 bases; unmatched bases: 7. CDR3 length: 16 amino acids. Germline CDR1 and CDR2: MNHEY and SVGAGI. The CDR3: CASSYFPTGTNTEAFF. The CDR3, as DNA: TGTGCCAGCAGTTACTTCCCGACAGGGACCAACACTGAAGCTTTCTTT.

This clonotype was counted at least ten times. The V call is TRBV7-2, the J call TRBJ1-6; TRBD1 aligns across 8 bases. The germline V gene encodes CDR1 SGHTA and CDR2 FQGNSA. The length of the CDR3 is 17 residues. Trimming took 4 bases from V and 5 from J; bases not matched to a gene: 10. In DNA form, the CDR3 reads TGTGCCAGCAGCTCGACTTCGACAGGGGCCAATAATTCACCCCTCCACTTT. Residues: CASSSTSTGANNSPLHF.

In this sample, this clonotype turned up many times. The CDR3 reads CSVGRVGQPQHF. The CDR3 DNA follows: TGCAGCGTTGGTAGGGTCGGACAGCCCCAGCATTTT. J is TRBJ1-5 and V is TRBV29-1; no firm D call. The CDR3 contains 12 residues. V was cut by 4 bases and J by 7 bases, with 11 bases left in between. The germline CDR1 and CDR2 sequences are SQVTM and ANQGSEA.

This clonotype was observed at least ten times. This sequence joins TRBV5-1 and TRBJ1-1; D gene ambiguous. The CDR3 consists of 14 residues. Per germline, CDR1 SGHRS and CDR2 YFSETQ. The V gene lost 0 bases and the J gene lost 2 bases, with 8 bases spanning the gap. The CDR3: CASSLAKVNTEAFF. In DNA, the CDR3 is TGCGCCAGCAGCTTGGCCAAGGTCAACACTGAAGCTTTCTTT.

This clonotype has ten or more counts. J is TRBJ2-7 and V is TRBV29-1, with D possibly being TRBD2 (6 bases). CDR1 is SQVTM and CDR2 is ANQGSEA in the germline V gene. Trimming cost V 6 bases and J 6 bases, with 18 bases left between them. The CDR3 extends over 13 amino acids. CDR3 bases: TGCAGCGTAACCGGGACTTCCCCACTCGAGCAGTACTTC. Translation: CSVTGTSPLEQYF.

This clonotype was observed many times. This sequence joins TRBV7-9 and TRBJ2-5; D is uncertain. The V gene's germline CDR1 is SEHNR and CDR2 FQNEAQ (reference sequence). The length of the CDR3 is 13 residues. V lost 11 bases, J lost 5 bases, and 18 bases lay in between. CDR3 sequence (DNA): TGTGCCGGGTCCCACAAACCCCATGAGACCCAGTACTTC. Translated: CAGSHKPHETQYF.

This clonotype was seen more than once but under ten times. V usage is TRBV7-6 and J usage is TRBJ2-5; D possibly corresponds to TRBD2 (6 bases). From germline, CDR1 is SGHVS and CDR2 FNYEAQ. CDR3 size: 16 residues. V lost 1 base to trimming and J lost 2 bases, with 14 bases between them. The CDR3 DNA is TGTGCCAGCAGCTTAGGAACCGGTCGGGGGCAAGAGACCCAGTACTTC. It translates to CASSLGTGRGQETQYF.

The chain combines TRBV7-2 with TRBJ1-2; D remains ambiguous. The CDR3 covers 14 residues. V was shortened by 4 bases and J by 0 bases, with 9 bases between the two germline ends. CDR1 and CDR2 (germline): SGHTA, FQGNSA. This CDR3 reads CASSSEGANYGYTF. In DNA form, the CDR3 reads TGTGCCAGCAGCTCCGAAGGTGCTAACTATGGCTACACCTTC.

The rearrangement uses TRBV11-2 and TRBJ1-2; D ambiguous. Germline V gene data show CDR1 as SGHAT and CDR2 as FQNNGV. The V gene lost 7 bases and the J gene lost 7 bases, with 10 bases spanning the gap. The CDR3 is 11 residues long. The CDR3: CASTQRGGYTF. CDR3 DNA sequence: TGTGCCAGCACCCAGCGGGGTGGCTACACCTTC.

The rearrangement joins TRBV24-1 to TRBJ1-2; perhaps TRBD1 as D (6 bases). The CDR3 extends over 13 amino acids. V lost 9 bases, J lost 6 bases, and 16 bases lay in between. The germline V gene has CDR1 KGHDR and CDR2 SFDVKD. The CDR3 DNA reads TGTGCCACCGGGGGGGCTGGGAATCATGGCTACACCTTC. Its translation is CATGGAGNHGYTF.

Here the CDR3 DNA reads TGTGCCAGCAGCATGCTTGGCAGGGTTGGGAACACTGAAGCTTTCTTT. This encodes CASSMLGRVGNTEAFF. V gene TRBV7-2 combines with J gene TRBJ1-1; a possible D gene is TRBD1 (5 bases). The V gene's germline CDR1 is SGHTA and CDR2 FQGNSA. This CDR3 spans 16 amino acids. The V end was cut by 5 bases, the J end by 1 base, with 17 bases between. The variable domain in full, completed from reference TRBV7-2 and TRBJ1-1, reads GAGVSQSPSNKVTEKGKDVELRCDPISGHTALYWYRQSLGQGLEFLIYFQGNSAPDKSGLPSDRFSAERTGGSVSTLTIQRTQQEDSAVYLCASSMLGRVGNTEAFFGQGTRLTVV.

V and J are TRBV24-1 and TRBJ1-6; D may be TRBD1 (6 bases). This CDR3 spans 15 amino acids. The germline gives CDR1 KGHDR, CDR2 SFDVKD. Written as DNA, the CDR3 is TGTGCTAGAGATGGGCGGCAGGGGAGGGGTTCACCCCTCCACTTT. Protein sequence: CARDGRQGRGSPLHF.

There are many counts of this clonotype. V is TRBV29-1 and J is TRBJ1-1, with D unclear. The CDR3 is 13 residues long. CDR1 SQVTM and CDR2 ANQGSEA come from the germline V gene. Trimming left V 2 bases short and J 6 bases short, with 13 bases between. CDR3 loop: CSVESRVTPEAFF. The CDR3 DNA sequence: TGCAGCGTTGAATCTAGGGTTACCCCTGAAGCTTTCTTT.

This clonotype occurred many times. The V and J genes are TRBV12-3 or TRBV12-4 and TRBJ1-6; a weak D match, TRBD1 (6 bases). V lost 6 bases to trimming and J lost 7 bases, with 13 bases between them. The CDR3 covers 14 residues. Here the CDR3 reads CASSDRSDNSPLHF. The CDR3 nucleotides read TGTGCCAGCAGCGACAGGTCAGACAATTCACCCCTCCACTTT.

CDR3 sequence: CSVGTGAKGKLFF. For the CDR3, the DNA is TGCAGCGTCGGGACAGGGGCTAAAGGAAAACTGTTTTTT. The V call is TRBV29-1, the J call TRBJ1-4; 10 bases are shared with TRBD1. The CDR3 length is 13 residues. The germline CDR1 and CDR2 sequences are SQVTM and ANQGSEA. The V gene end was trimmed by 6 bases and the J gene end by 10 bases; junction bases not matched to a gene: 8.

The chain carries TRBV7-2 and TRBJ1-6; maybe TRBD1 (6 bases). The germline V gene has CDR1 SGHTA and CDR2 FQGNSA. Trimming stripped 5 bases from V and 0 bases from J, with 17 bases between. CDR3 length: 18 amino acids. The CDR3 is CASSQEGQSTSYNSPLHF. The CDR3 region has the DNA TGTGCCAGCAGCCAAGAAGGACAGTCCACCTCCTATAATTCACCCCTCCACTTT.

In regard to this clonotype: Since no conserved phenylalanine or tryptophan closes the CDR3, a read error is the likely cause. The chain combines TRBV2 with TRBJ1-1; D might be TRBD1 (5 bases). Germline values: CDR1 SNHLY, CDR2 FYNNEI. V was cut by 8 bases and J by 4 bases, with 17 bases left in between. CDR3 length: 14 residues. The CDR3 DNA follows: TGTGCCAGCTCACTCAGGGAGGGTTCCACTGAAGCTTTCCTT. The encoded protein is CASSLREGSTEAFL.

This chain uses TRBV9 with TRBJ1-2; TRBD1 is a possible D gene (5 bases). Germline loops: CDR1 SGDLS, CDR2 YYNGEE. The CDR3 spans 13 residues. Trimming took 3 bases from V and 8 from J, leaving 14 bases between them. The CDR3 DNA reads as TGTGCCAGCAGCGGACGGGGCTCGGAAGGCTACACCTTC. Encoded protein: CASSGRGSEGYTF. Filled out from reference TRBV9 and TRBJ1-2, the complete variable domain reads DSGVTQTPKHLITATGQRVTLRCSPRSGDLSVYWYQQSLDQGLQFLIQYYNGEERAKGNILERFSAQQFPDLHSELNLSSLELGDSALYFCASSGRGSEGYTFGSGTRLTVV.